This T cell receptor beta chain was identified during a study of shared clonotypes between healthy human individuals. Naivety among CD8 cells was defined by CD45RO negativity and positive CCR7 selection, thereby excluding terminally differentiated effector memory CD45RA+ cells. Germline CDR1 LNHDA, CDR2 SQIVND (reference sequence). V lost 6 bases and J lost 0, with 5 bases in between. The CDR3 is 13 residues long. Sequencing was performed with immunoSEQ multiplex PCR; in TCRdb, only in-frame clones are kept and a portion is missing. The top ten clones hold roughly 1.7% of a sample with roughly 2,000,000 clones, 93% of them seen once.

The specimen sequenced was naive CD8+ T cells from PBMCs. This receptor was obtained from a man aged 18 to 35 in good health. Some clones in this sample may be carry-over from other donors' samples. This chain joins TRBV19 and TRBJ2-2; D gene ambiguous. CDR3 loop: CASSWTNTGELFF. CDR3 coding DNA: TGTGCCAGTAGCTGGACGAACACCGGGGAGCTGTTTTTT. The full variable domain, completed using reference TRBV19 and TRBJ2-2, is DGGITQSPKYLFRKEGQNVTLSCEQNLNHDAMYWYRQDPGQGLRLIYYSQIVNDFQKGDIAEGYSVSREKKESFPLTVTSAQKNPTAFYLCASSWTNTGELFFGEGSRLTVL.